The 5 T cell receptor beta chains below were found in one sample sequenced in a study of cytomegalovirus exposure and HLA in healthy donors. In the PCR, 60 Vbeta and 13 Jbeta primers were used. Sequencing was performed with immunoSEQ multiplex PCR; in TCRdb, only in-frame clones are kept and a portion is missing. The table includes about 190,000 clones, approximately 80% detected once. Sequencing was performed on PBMCs. The receptors stem from a woman aged 45-59 years in good health and CMV-seropositive.

The rearrangement joins TRBV5-4 to TRBJ2-1; 8 bases map to TRBD2. Trimming cost V 3 bases and J 4 bases; bases outside gene matches: 12. CDR1 is SGHNT, CDR2 YYREEE, per germline (reference sequence). CDR3 length: 17 amino acids. The CDR3 nucleotides read TGTGCCAGCAGCTCATCCGGGGGGGGGCGCCTTTACAATGAGCAGTTCTTC. Translated: CASSSSGGGRLYNEQFF.

The V gene is TRBV28, the J gene TRBJ2-7, with a possible D match to TRBD1 (5 bases). This CDR3 comprises 11 residues. Germline V gives CDR1 MDHEN, CDR2 SYDVKM. V lost 5 bases and J 5 bases, leaving 7 bases between the germline ends. The CDR3 loop is CASSRTNEQYF. CDR3 sequence (DNA): TGTGCCAGCAGTCGGACAAACGAGCAGTACTTC.

The CDR3 spells CARLTTAHANYGYTF. For the CDR3, the DNA is TGCGCCCGACTCACAACCGCACACGCTAACTATGGCTACACCTTC. The rearrangement joins TRBV10-1 to TRBJ1-2; D not certain. This CDR3 is 15 amino acids long. Trimming cost V 11 bases and J 0 bases, with 19 bases left between them. Germline CDR1 and CDR2: WNHNN and SYGVQD (reference sequence).

This clone has just one count. V and J are TRBV27 and TRBJ2-5, with 7 nucleotides matching TRBD2. This CDR3 is built from 15 residues. With 4 bases clipped from V and 6 bases from J, the junction kept 11 bases outside the gene matches. The germline gives CDR1 MNHEY, CDR2 SMNVEV (reference sequence). CDR3 amino acids: CASSSDERGRKTQYF. Written as DNA, the CDR3 is TGTGCCAGCAGTTCCGACGAGCGGGGACGAAAGACCCAGTACTTC.

The V gene is TRBV29-1, the J gene TRBJ1-5; 12 bases match TRBD1. This CDR3 has 17 amino acids. Germline-derived CDR1 and CDR2 are SQVTM and ANQGSEA. The V and J ends lost 5 bases and 4 bases, in that order; junction bases with no gene match: 12. In DNA form, the CDR3 reads TGCAGCGTTTCTGGAGGGGGGGGACAGGGGGCGAATCAGCCCCAGCATTTT. Residues: CSVSGGGGQGANQPQHF.